What follows describes a single TCR beta chain. Its antigen is not identified. Amplification used 60 Vbeta primers and 13 Jbeta primers. Produced via immunoSEQ multiplex PCR; TCRdb's table is partial and in-frame only. The table records about 150,000 clones, more than 60% of them present only once. The sample originates from a study of cytomegalovirus exposure and HLA in healthy donors. General study findings and limits: From TCR beta sequences, most subjects' HLA-A and HLA-B alleles were reportedly predicted accurately. A later analysis showed TCR association rates differing by HLA locus, peaking at DRB1 and lowest at HLA-C. A few CMV-associated chains proved CMV antigen-specific in vitro.

The source material was PBMCs. The sequence was collected from a male donor in good health and CMV-seronegative.

For the CDR3, the DNA is TGTGCCAGCAGCCGTCGGACAGGGGCCGGGGAGCTGTTTTTT. Protein sequence: CASSRRTGAGELFF. The chain employs TRBV11-3 and TRBJ2-2; 9 positions agree with TRBD1. The CDR3 length is 14 residues. The germline V gene has CDR1 SGHNT and CDR2 YENEEA. V gave up 5 bases and J gave up 6 bases; unmatched junction bases: 4.